This T cell receptor (beta chain) was profiled in a study of CD8+CD57+ T cells in acquired aplastic anemia. The wider study: The mean DNA yield obtained from sorted CD4+ and CD8+ cells came to 3 to 3.5 ug. On average, healthy donors gave 8.5 million to 13 million reads for CD4+ cells.

Germline V gene lookup returns CDR1 LNHNV and CDR2 YYDKDF (reference sequence). This CDR3 spans 15 amino acids. V was trimmed by 0 bases and J by 0 bases, leaving 9 bases between them. A word on this clonotype: The antigen remains undetermined. Because it lacks the conserved phenylalanine or tryptophan at the end, this CDR3 is likely a read error.

The use of genomic DNA as template underpinned the TCR beta VDJ and CDR3 profiling. TCRdb fed the reads into MiXCR, producing one record per CDR3 protein. The data contain 400,000 to 450,000 distinct CDR3 sequences, roughly 64% of them singletons. Findings and limits, study-wide: Patients and controls shared some 30 CD8+ CDR3 sequences. Patients and controls were not found to differ significantly in CD8+ Simpson's diversity.

The rearrangement links TRBV15 to TRBJ2-7, with D possibly being TRBD1 (5 bases). What was sequenced was sorted CD4+, CD8+, or CD8+CD57+ T cells (not recorded which) from PBMCs. The source is a human donor in good health, serving as a control. As DNA, the CDR3 is TGTGCCACCAGCAGAGAGGGCACAGGCTCCTACGAGCAGTACCTC. Translating it yields CATSREGTGSYEQYL.